The 24 T cell receptor beta chains below come from one sample, sequenced in a study of CD8 T cells in ankylosing spondylitis. TCRdb re-derived calls from the 5' RACE reads in MiXCR, one entry per CDR3 protein. The data show fewer than 180,000 distinct CDR3 sequences, 44% seen once. Sequenced sample: synovial fluid, either unsorted or a sorted T cell fraction (not recorded which). The receptor source for this set is a male donor with ankylosing spondylitis.

A few counts support this clonotype. The genes are TRBV4-1 and TRBJ2-1; D unresolved. Germline V gives CDR1 MGHRA, CDR2 YSYEKL. V lost 4 bases and J 0 bases, leaving 10 bases between the germline ends. This CDR3 has 15 residues. CDR3 in amino acids: CASSLTESSYNEQFF. The CDR3 nucleotides read TGCGCCAGCAGCCTTACAGAGAGCTCCTACAATGAGCAGTTCTTC.

This clonotype was detected a few times. This chain uses TRBV20-1 with TRBJ2-5; 7 nucleotides agree with TRBD2. The CDR3 is 14 residues long. Per the germline V gene, CDR1 is DFQATT and CDR2 is SNEGSKA (reference sequence). V was pared by 1 base and J by 5 bases, with 7 bases of the junction left unmatched. The CDR3 nucleotides read TGCAGTGCTAGAGCCCCGGGGGGATATGAGACCCAGTACTTC. Translating it yields CSARAPGGYETQYF.

This clonotype was seen repeatedly, ten times or more. The rearrangement uses TRBV4-1 and TRBJ1-4; D unresolved. Germline assignment: CDR1 MGHRA and CDR2 YSYEKL. V was clipped by 6 bases and J by 8 bases, with 10 bases between them. The CDR3 extends over 12 amino acids. For the CDR3, the DNA is TGCGCCAGCAGAGAGGGTTCCGAAAAACTGTTTTTT. It specifies CASREGSEKLFF.

The rearrangement uses TRBV10-3 and TRBJ2-3; TRBD2 matches at 11 bases. Germline V gives CDR1 ENHRY, CDR2 SYGVKD. CDR3 length: 16 residues. V gave up 3 bases and J gave up 5 bases; unmatched junction bases: 7. The CDR3 loop reads CAISDLLAGVKDTQYF. The CDR3 DNA reads TGTGCCATCAGTGATTTACTAGCGGGAGTTAAAGATACGCAGTATTTT.

In this sample, this clonotype turned up a few times. J is TRBJ1-3 and V is TRBV30; D might be TRBD1 (5 bases). V lost 0 bases and J lost 4, with 13 bases in between. The germline V gene encodes CDR1 GTSNPN and CDR2 SVGIG (reference sequence). This CDR3 comprises 15 residues. The CDR3 loop is CAWSVRWDFGNTIYF. The CDR3 DNA sequence: TGTGCCTGGAGTGTACGGTGGGACTTCGGAAACACCATATATTTT.

The table lists this clonotype with many counts. The rearrangement joins TRBV12-3 or TRBV12-4 to TRBJ2-1; D could derive from TRBD1 or TRBD2 (5 bases each). The CDR3 contains 14 residues. V was trimmed by 3 bases and J by 8 bases, leaving 14 bases between them. CDR3: CASSFPGPRDEQFF. CDR3 bases: TGTGCCAGCAGTTTCCCGGGACCGAGAGATGAGCAGTTCTTC.

The chain links TRBV12-3 or TRBV12-4 to TRBJ2-1; no clear D gene. Trimming stripped 0 bases from V and 7 bases from J, with 7 bases between. This CDR3 comprises 13 residues. CDR3 sequence: CASSLAPRNEQFF. The DNA of the CDR3 is TGTGCCAGCAGTTTAGCGCCCAGAAATGAGCAGTTCTTC.

In this sample, this clonotype turned up many times. This rearrangement joins TRBV2 to TRBJ2-7; 11 bases agree with TRBD2. From germline, CDR1 is SNHLY and CDR2 FYNNEI. The CDR3 runs 17 residues. J was trimmed by 3 bases and V by 6 bases; bases with no gene match: 13. CDR3: CASSLGLAGDQSYEQYF. The CDR3 DNA sequence: TGTGCCAGCAGCCTCGGACTAGCGGGTGATCAAAGCTACGAGCAGTACTTC.

This clonotype came up once. This chain links TRBV29-1 with TRBJ1-2; no clear D. Deletions cut 1 base from V and 10 bases from J, with 10 bases between. The CDR3 runs 11 residues. Germline CDR1 SQVTM, CDR2 ANQGSEA. In DNA form, the CDR3 reads TGCAGCGTTGAAGTAGCCGGGGTCTACACCTTC. As protein: CSVEVAGVYTF.

This clonotype was detected only a few times. This chain connects TRBV29-1 to TRBJ2-6; TRBD2 might be the D (6 bases). The CDR3 totals 17 residues. Germline CDR1 reads SQVTM; CDR2 reads ANQGSEA. Trimming left V 6 bases short and J 3 bases short, with 21 bases between. The CDR3 is CSVAVGGSADGANVLTF. DNA of the CDR3: TGCAGCGTCGCTGTTGGAGGGTCCGCAGATGGGGCCAACGTCCTGACTTTC.

This chain joins TRBV28 and TRBJ2-5, with D maybe TRBD2 (6 bases). Germline values: CDR1 MDHEN, CDR2 SYDVKM. Trimming removed 5 bases at V and 1 base at J, with 11 bases between. This CDR3 comprises 14 residues. The CDR3 DNA reads as TGTGCCAGCAGTCGACTAGGCCTCCAAGAGACCCAGTACTTC. Translated: CASSRLGLQETQYF.

J is TRBJ2-7 and V is TRBV28; D uncertain. In germline, CDR1 is MDHEN, CDR2 SYDVKM. The CDR3 consists of 12 residues. Trimming took 5 bases from V and 5 from J, leaving 10 bases between them. The CDR3 DNA is TGTGCCAGCAGTCCCCAGTTCCACGAGCAGTACTTC. This codes for CASSPQFHEQYF.

In this sample, this clonotype turned up a few times. The chain combines TRBV20-1 with TRBJ2-1; 9 bases are a match to TRBD2. J lost 4 bases, V lost 3 bases, and 4 bases had no gene match. Germline-derived CDR1 and CDR2 are DFQATT and SNEGSKA (reference sequence). This CDR3 has 14 residues. The CDR3 coding sequence is TGCAGTGCTAGTGCTAGCGGGAAATACAATGAGCAGTTCTTC. It encodes CSASASGKYNEQFF.

J is TRBJ2-7 and V is TRBV20-1; TRBD1 might be the D (5 bases). The V gene's germline CDR1 is DFQATT and CDR2 SNEGSKA (reference sequence). The CDR3 runs 13 residues. V was pared by 1 base and J by 7 bases, with 14 bases between. CDR3 sequence reads: CSARVARAREQYF. For the CDR3, the DNA is TGCAGTGCTAGAGTAGCCAGGGCTAGAGAGCAGTACTTC.

The rearrangement joins TRBV28 to TRBJ2-1; 8 nucleotides agree with TRBD2. Per the germline V gene, CDR1 is MDHEN and CDR2 is SYDVKM. The CDR3 runs to 15 residues. The ends lost 5 bases at V and 14 bases at J; junction bases unmatched: 17. The chain's CDR3 is CASSPPRDGGLVEFF. CDR3 coding DNA: TGTGCCAGCAGTCCTCCGCGGGATGGGGGACTAGTAGAGTTCTTC. Full variable domain (rest looked up from reference TRBV28 and TRBJ2-1): DVKVTQSSRYLVKRTGEKVFLECVQDMDHENMFWYRQDPGLGLRLIYFSYDVKMKEKGDIPEGYSVSREKKERFSLILESASTNQTSMYLCASSPPRDGGLVEFFGPGTRLTVL.

This clonotype came up many times. This chain uses TRBV9 with TRBJ2-2; D call uncertain. This CDR3 contains 11 residues. Trimming cost V 2 bases and J 7 bases, with 3 bases left between them. The germline V gene encodes CDR1 SGDLS and CDR2 YYNGEE. This chain's CDR3 is CASSVDGELFF. Here the CDR3 DNA reads TGTGCCAGCAGCGTGGACGGGGAGCTGTTTTTT.

This chain uses TRBV7-9 with TRBJ2-7, with 7 bases fitting TRBD1. The CDR3 totals 16 residues. V gave up 6 bases and J gave up 2 bases; unmatched junction bases: 13. Germline CDR1 is SEHNR and CDR2 is FQNEAQ (reference sequence). As DNA, the CDR3 is TGTGCCAGCAGTTCGACCCCCCGGGACAGAACCTACGAGCAGTACTTC. Protein: CASSSTPRDRTYEQYF.

The chain employs TRBV6-5 and TRBJ1-1; no reliable D call. The V end was cut by 2 bases, the J end by 7 bases, with 11 bases between. CDR3 length: 13 residues. From germline, CDR1 is MNHEY and CDR2 SVGAGI. Written as DNA, the CDR3 is TGTGCCAGCAGTTACAGGGAGTTCCGTGAAGCTTTCTTT. Translating it yields CASSYREFREAFF.

This CDR3 is CASSLAEPHTDTQYF. CDR3 DNA sequence: TGTGCCAGCAGTTTAGCGGAGCCGCACACAGATACGCAGTATTTT. The J gene is TRBJ2-3, the V gene TRBV28; unclear D gene. The CDR3 totals 15 residues. Germline V gene data show CDR1 as MDHEN and CDR2 as SYDVKM. Trimming removed 2 bases at V and 2 bases at J, with 11 bases between.

The genes are TRBV7-9 and TRBJ2-7; a weak D match, TRBD1 (5 bases). The CDR3 is 16 residues long. V shed 3 bases and J shed 0 bases, with 15 bases lying between them. Germline loops: CDR1 SEHNR, CDR2 FQNEAQ (reference sequence). The CDR3 bases are TGTGCCAGCAGCTTGACAGCGATGGACGTCTCCTACGAGCAGTACTTC. It specifies CASSLTAMDVSYEQYF.

This clonotype occurred a few times. The V gene is TRBV20-1, the J gene TRBJ1-1, with 7 nucleotides matching TRBD1. The trim removed 3 bases at V and 11 bases at J, leaving 6 bases unmatched. This CDR3 is 11 amino acids long. The germline V gene encodes CDR1 DFQATT and CDR2 SNEGSKA (reference sequence). The CDR3 coding sequence is TGCAGTGCTAGCACAGGGGTAGGGGCTTTCTTT. It yields the protein CSASTGVGAFF.

The gene calls are TRBV10-3 and TRBJ1-2, with D perhaps matching TRBD1 (6 bases). CDR1 and CDR2 from the germline V gene are ENHRY and SYGVKD. The CDR3 sequence is 12 residues long. Deletions cut 8 bases from V and 1 base from J, with 8 bases between. This CDR3 is CAIPGHNYGYTF. CDR3 DNA: TGTGCCATCCCGGGACATAACTATGGCTACACCTTC.

The rearrangement joins TRBV19 to TRBJ2-1; 8 positions match TRBD2. Germline V CDR1 and CDR2: LNHDA, SQIVND (reference sequence). The V and J ends lost 1 base and 4 bases, in that order; junction bases with no gene match: 6. The CDR3 runs 16 residues. For the CDR3, the DNA is TGTGCCAGTAGTATAGTAAGCGGGAGTCAGTACAATGAGCAGTTCTTC. Encoded protein: CASSIVSGSQYNEQFF.

This chain links TRBV28 with TRBJ2-1; TRBD2 matches at 11 bases. Trimming removed 2 bases from V and 3 bases from J; junction bases left unmatched: 3. The CDR3 consists of 16 residues. Germline lookup yields CDR1 MDHEN and CDR2 SYDVKM. The CDR3 sequence is CASSLETSGVYNEQFF. DNA of the CDR3: TGTGCCAGCAGTTTAGAGACTAGCGGGGTCTACAATGAGCAGTTCTTC. The whole variable domain, remainder taken from reference TRBV28 and TRBJ2-1, is DVKVTQSSRYLVKRTGEKVFLECVQDMDHENMFWYRQDPGLGLRLIYFSYDVKMKEKGDIPEGYSVSREKKERFSLILESASTNQTSMYLCASSLETSGVYNEQFFGPGTRLTVL.